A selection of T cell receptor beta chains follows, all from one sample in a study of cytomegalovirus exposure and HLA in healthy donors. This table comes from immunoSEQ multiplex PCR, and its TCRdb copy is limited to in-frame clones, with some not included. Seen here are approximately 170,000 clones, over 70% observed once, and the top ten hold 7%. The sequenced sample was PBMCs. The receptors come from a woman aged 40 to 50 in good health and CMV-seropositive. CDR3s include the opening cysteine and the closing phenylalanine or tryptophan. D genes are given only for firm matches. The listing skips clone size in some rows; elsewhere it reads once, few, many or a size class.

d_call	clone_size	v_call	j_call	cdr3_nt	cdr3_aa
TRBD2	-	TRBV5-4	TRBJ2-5	TGTGCCAGCAGAGGGGACTATCAAGAGACCCAGTACTTC	CASRGDYQETQYF
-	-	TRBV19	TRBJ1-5	TGTGCCAGTAGTATGGGGCCGACCCGGCTCCTAGGCAATCAGCCCCAGCATTTT	CASSMGPTRLLGNQPQHF
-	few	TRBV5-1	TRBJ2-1	TGCGCCAGCACCCGCTCAGATCCTGGTTTTGGGCAGTTCTTC	CASTRSDPGFGQFF
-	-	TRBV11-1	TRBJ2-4	TGTGCCAGCAGCTCCTCGAACATTCAGTACTTC	CASSSSNIQYF
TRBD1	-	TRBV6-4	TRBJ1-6	TGTGCCAGCAGTGCGGGACAGGATAATTCACCCCTCCACTTT	CASSAGQDNSPLHF
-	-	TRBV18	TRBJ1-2	TGTGCCAGCTCACCAGAGGGTGTCACAGACTATGGCTACACCTTC	CASSPEGVTDYGYTF
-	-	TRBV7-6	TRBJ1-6	TGTGCCAGCAGCTCAATTGGACCGGGAGGGAATTCACCCCTCCACTTT	CASSSIGPGGNSPLHF
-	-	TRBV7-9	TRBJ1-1	TGTGCCAGCAGCTTGGCAGGTGACGAAGCTTTCTTT	CASSLAGDEAFF
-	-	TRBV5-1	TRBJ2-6	TGCGCCAGCAGCTTGGGGGGTCTCAGCTCTGGGGCCAACGGCCTGACTTTC	CASSLGGLSSGANGLTF
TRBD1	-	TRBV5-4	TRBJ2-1	TGTGCCAGCAGCCTCCGGGACAGGGTATACAATGAGCAGTTCTTC	CASSLRDRVYNEQFF
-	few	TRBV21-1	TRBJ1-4	TGTGCCAGCAGCAAAGGTCCAGGGGGATTGGAAAAACTGTTTTTT	CASSKGPGGLEKLFF
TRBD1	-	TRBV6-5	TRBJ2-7	TGTGCCAGCAGTTACTCGACAGGGGCTGGCTACGAGCAGTACTTC	CASSYSTGAGYEQYF
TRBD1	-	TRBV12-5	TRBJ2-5	TGTGCTAGTGGGGAGGGACAGGGGCCGCAAGAGACCCAGTACTTC	CASGEGQGPQETQYF
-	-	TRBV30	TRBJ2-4	TGTGCCTGGAGTGTAGGACCCCAGGCAAAGGGCCGATCGGACAGTCAGTACTTC	CAWSVGPQAKGRSDSQYF
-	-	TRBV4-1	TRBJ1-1	TGCGCCAGCAGCCAACCCCGCGGAGAAGAGGTCCTCCGTCGCACTGAAGCTTTCTTT	CASSQPRGEEVLRRTEAFF
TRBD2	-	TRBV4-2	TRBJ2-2	TGTGCCAGCAGCCAAGACCCTAGCGGGGCATACACCGGGGAGCTGTTTTTT	CASSQDPSGAYTGELFF
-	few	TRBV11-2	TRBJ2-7	TGTGCCAGCAGCCGACAAGGCTCCTACGAGCAGTACTTC	CASSRQGSYEQYF
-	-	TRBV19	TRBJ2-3	TGTGCCAGTAGTAATTCGGGGGATACGCAGTATTTT	CASSNSGDTQYF
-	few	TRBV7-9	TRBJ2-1	TGTGCCAGCAGAATCGGGGGAAGGAATAGTGAGCAGTTCTTC	CASRIGGRNSEQFF
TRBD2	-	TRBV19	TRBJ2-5	TGTGCCAGTAGTATACGGGCTAGCGGGGGGAGTTTGGAGACCCAGTACTTC	CASSIRASGGSLETQYF
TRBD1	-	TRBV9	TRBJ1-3	TGTGCCAGCAGCGTATCGGGGACAGATCTTGGAAACACCATATATTTT	CASSVSGTDLGNTIYF
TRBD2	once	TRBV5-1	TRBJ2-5	TGCGCCAGCACCACCACCGGGGGGTCACAAGAGACCCAGTACTTC	CASTTTGGSQETQYF
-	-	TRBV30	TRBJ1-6	TGTGCCCTCGAGGTCAGCGATTCACCCCTCCACTTT	CALEVSDSPLHF
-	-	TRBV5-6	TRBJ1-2	TGTGCCAGCAGCCAGGGTCCCTATGGCTACACCTTC	CASSQGPYGYTF
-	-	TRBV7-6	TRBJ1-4	TGTGCCAGCAGCTTACAGGGAGGGAATGAAAAACTGTTTTTT	CASSLQGGNEKLFF
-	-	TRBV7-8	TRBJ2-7	TGTGCCAGCAGCTACAGGAGCTCCTACGAGCAGTACTTC	CASSYRSSYEQYF
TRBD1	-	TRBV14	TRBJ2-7	TGTGCCAACCTGGGACAGGGGGCGCAAGAGCAGTACTTC	CANLGQGAQEQYF
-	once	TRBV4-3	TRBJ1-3	TGCGCCAGCAGCCGAGACAGCTCTGGAAACACCATATATTTT	CASSRDSSGNTIYF
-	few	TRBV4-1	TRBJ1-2	TGCGCCAGCAGGCAGGGATCTAACTATGGCTACACCTTC	CASRQGSNYGYTF
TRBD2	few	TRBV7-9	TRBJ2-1	TGTGCCAGCAGCTTAGTAACGGGACTAGACAATGAGCAGTTCTTC	CASSLVTGLDNEQFF
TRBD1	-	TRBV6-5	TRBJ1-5	TGTGCCAGCAGTTCACAGGGGCATCAGCCCCAGCATTTT	CASSSQGHQPQHF
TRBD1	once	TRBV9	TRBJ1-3	TGTGCCAGCAGCGCAACAGGGACAGAAACTGGAAACACCATATATTTT	CASSATGTETGNTIYF
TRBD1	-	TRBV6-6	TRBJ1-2	TGTGCCAGCAGCCAATCCGGACAGGCTGGCTACACCTTC	CASSQSGQAGYTF
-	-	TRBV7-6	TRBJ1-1	TGTGCCAGCAGCTTAGTGTCAGGGAACACTGAAGCTTTCTTT	CASSLVSGNTEAFF
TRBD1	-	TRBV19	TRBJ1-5	TGTGCCAGTAGACCCCCGGGACAGCCTTATCAGCCCCAGCATTTT	CASRPPGQPYQPQHF
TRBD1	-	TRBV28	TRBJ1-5	TGTGCCAGCGGGACAGGGGGAACTCAGCCCCAGCATTTT	CASGTGGTQPQHF